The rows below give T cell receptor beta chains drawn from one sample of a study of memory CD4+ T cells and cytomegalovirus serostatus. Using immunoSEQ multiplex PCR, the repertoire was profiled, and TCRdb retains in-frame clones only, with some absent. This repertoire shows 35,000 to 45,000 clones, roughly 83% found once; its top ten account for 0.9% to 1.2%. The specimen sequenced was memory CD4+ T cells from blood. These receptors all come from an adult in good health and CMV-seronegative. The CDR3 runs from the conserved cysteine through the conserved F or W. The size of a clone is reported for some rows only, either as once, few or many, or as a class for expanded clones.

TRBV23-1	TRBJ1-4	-	CASTLDCLIGEKLFF
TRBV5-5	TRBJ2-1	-	CASSLVGNGDEQFF
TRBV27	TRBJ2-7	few	CASSLRLLPSTYEQYF
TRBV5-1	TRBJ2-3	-	CASSGAATTDTQYF
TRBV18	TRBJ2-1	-	CASSPPLNLMDRDNEQFF
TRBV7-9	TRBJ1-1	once	CASSFLGGLGNTEAFF
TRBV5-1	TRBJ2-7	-	CASSTGGGRKNYEQYF
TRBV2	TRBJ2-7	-	CASSFSYEQYF
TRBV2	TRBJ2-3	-	CASGGGVSTDTQYF
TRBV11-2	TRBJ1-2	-	CASSQVGRAVNYGYTF
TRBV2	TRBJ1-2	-	CASSETANYGYTF
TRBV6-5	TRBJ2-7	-	CASSADRSDFYEQYF
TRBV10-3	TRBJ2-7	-	CAISSYGTSGSYEQYF
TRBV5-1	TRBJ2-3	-	CASSRGGLAGTDTQYF
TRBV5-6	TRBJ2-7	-	CASSLGTSTEQYF
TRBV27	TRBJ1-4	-	CASSFLLGTNEKLFF
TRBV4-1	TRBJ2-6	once	CASSQVGLAGGYGANVLTF
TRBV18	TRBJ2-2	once	CASSPGLAGGPDGELFF
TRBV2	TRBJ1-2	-	CATTTSRLYGYTF
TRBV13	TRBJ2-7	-	CASSDGDEQYF
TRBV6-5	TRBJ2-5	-	CASSYAEYQETQYF
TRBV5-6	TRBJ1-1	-	CASSPAGGTEAFF
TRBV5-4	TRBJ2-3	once	CASSLPSGSGKNTDTQYF
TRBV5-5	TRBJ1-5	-	CASSSKDQPQHF
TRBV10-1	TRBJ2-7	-	CASSDPRTGSYEQYF
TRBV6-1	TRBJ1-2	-	CASSYDGYTF
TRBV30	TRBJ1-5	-	CAWKVRDRGGQPQHF
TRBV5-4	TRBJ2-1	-	CATGGPNYNEQFF
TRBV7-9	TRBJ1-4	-	CASSLGGDPREKLFF